The 28 T cell receptor beta chains below were found in one sample sequenced in a study of cytomegalovirus exposure and HLA in healthy donors. Clones were read by immunoSEQ multiplex PCR, and TCRdb kept only the in-frame ones, dropping some. The sample comprises 200,000 to 300,000 clones, roughly 87% of which are singletons, and around 3.1% rests with the top ten. The sample was PBMCs. The receptors shown here come from a woman in her twenties or thirties in good health and CMV-seronegative.

The rearrangement joins TRBV28 to TRBJ1-2; D gene ambiguous. Germline CDR1 MDHEN, CDR2 SYDVKM. V shed 3 bases and J shed 0 bases, with 11 bases lying between them. This CDR3 has 15 amino acids. The CDR3 DNA reads as TGTGCCAGCAGTTTCATTGGGGAAGCTAACTATGGCTACACCTTC. Amino acid sequence: CASSFIGEANYGYTF.

A single count supports this clone. The chain employs TRBV5-1 and TRBJ2-7; 9 bases agree with TRBD2. CDR1 SGHRS and CDR2 YFSETQ come from the germline V gene. Trimming cost V 4 bases and J 2 bases; bases outside gene matches: 4. This CDR3 region has 14 residues. CDR3 DNA sequence: TGCGCCAGCAGCCGCAGCGGGGGGACCTACGAGCAGTACTTC. It codes for CASSRSGGTYEQYF.

The chain couples TRBV29-1 to TRBJ1-1; no definite D call. The germline gives CDR1 SQVTM, CDR2 ANQGSEA. The CDR3 length is 12 residues. Deletions cut 6 bases from V and 4 bases from J, with 12 bases between. As DNA, the CDR3 is TGCAGCGTAGACCGCGGGTCCACTGAAGCTTTCTTT. This encodes CSVDRGSTEAFF.

This chain uses TRBV2 with TRBJ2-2; 8 nucleotides align to TRBD1. The germline gives CDR1 SNHLY, CDR2 FYNNEI. J lost 5 bases, V lost 6 bases, and 14 bases had no gene match. The CDR3 has 17 amino acids. Here the CDR3 reads CASRQTWTGRGTGELFF. CDR3 nucleotide sequence: TGTGCCAGCAGGCAGACATGGACAGGGAGAGGGACCGGGGAGCTGTTTTTT.

The chain recombines TRBV7-9 with TRBJ2-2; no clear D gene. The CDR3 is 17 amino acids. The germline V gene encodes CDR1 SEHNR and CDR2 FQNEAQ (reference sequence). Trimming took 0 bases from V and 1 from J, leaving 12 bases between them. The DNA of the CDR3 is TGTGCCAGCAGCTTAGCGAATGGCTGGCAGAACACCGGGGAGCTGTTTTTT. Amino acid sequence: CASSLANGWQNTGELFF.

The V call is TRBV7-8, the J call TRBJ2-7, with D possibly called TRBD1 or TRBD2 (5 bases each). Deletions cut 1 base from V and 3 bases from J, with 16 bases between. The CDR3 contains 16 residues. Germline CDR1 is SGHVS and CDR2 is FQNEAQ. In DNA form, the CDR3 reads TGTGCCAGCAGCTTAGTGTTCGAGGGGTTCATCTACGAGCAGTACTTC. Translated: CASSLVFEGFIYEQYF.

This clone has more than one count but fewer than ten. The chain employs TRBV28 and TRBJ2-5; no clear D. This CDR3 contains 13 residues. V was pared by 4 bases and J by 4 bases, with 10 bases between. Germline V lookup: CDR1 MDHEN, CDR2 SYDVKM. CDR3 DNA: TGTGCCAGCAGTTCAAATTGGGTAGAGACCCAGTACTTC. Translating it yields CASSSNWVETQYF.

The chain joins TRBV5-4 to TRBJ2-7, with 12 bases lining up with TRBD1. Germline V gene sequence: CDR1 SGHNT, CDR2 YYREEE (reference sequence). V gave up 0 bases and J gave up 5 bases; unmatched junction bases: 3. CDR3 length: 15 amino acids. The DNA of the CDR3 is TGTGCCAGCAGCTTGGCAGGGACAGGGGGCGACGAGCAGTACTTC. It codes for CASSLAGTGGDEQYF.

The V and J genes are TRBV29-1 and TRBJ2-5; 11 nucleotides match TRBD2. Germline V lookup: CDR1 SQVTM, CDR2 ANQGSEA. Trimming took 7 bases from V and 1 from J; bases not matched to a gene: 17. This CDR3 has 18 amino acids. The DNA for the CDR3 is TGCAGCGCCCTACCGGGACTAGCGGTCGGGGGGGGCCAAGAGACCCAGTACTTC. Translation gives CSALPGLAVGGGQETQYF.

Points on this clone: The sample holds other DNA sequences that translate to the same CDR3. The chain carries TRBV28 and TRBJ2-7; D not certain. V dropped 6 bases and J dropped 0 bases, with 9 bases sitting between them. Germline loops: CDR1 MDHEN, CDR2 SYDVKM. The CDR3 sequence is 13 residues long. The CDR3 reads CASSPDGSYEQYF. CDR3 in DNA: TGTGCCAGCAGCCCGGACGGCTCCTACGAGCAGTACTTC.

CDR3: CASSEEPDTDTQYF. The CDR3 nucleotides read TGTGCCAGCAGTGAGGAGCCCGACACAGATACGCAGTATTTT. The chain couples TRBV6-1 to TRBJ2-3; D gene ambiguous. The CDR3 covers 14 residues. The germline V gene has CDR1 MNHNS and CDR2 SASEGT. The ends were cut back, 3 bases at V and 2 bases at J, with 9 bases in the middle.

The chain employs TRBV4-3 and TRBJ2-5; possibly TRBD2 for D (5 bases). Germline CDR1 and CDR2: LGHNA and YSLEER. The CDR3 is 15 residues long. Trimming took off 0 bases at V and 1 base at J, with 9 bases between the two ends. DNA of the CDR3: TGCGCCAGCAGCCAAGATAACCGGGGCCAAGAGACCCAGTACTTC. It is translated as CASSQDNRGQETQYF.

This rearrangement joins TRBV5-1 to TRBJ2-5; no clear D. Germline CDR1 is SGHRS and CDR2 is YFSETQ. V dropped 1 base and J dropped 5 bases, with 6 bases sitting between them. The CDR3 covers 12 residues. The CDR3 loop is CASSLTIETQYF. The CDR3 nucleotides read TGCGCCAGCAGCTTGACAATTGAGACCCAGTACTTC.

This chain connects TRBV7-2 to TRBJ1-1, with D hard to call. The CDR3 is 14 amino acids. Trimming removed 1 base from V and 1 base from J, with 7 bases in between. Germline assignment: CDR1 SGHTA and CDR2 FQGNSA. CDR3 sequence (DNA): TGTGCCAGCAGCTTAGGGGGTAGGAACACTGAAGCTTTCTTT. This codes for CASSLGGRNTEAFF. Using reference TRBV7-2 and TRBJ1-1 for the parts outside the CDR3, the full variable domain is GAGVSQSPSNKVTEKGKDVELRCDPISGHTALYWYRQSLGQGLEFLIYFQGNSAPDKSGLPSDRFSAERTGGSVSTLTIQRTQQEDSAVYLCASSLGGRNTEAFFGQGTRLTVV.

The gene calls are TRBV30 and TRBJ2-3; 7 bases match TRBD2. With V trimmed by 0 bases and J by 1 base, 4 bases remained unmatched. The germline V gene encodes CDR1 GTSNPN and CDR2 SVGIG (reference sequence). The CDR3 contains 15 residues. The chain's CDR3 is CAWSVGGSRTDTQYF. DNA for the CDR3: TGTGCCTGGAGTGTGGGAGGGAGTCGCACAGATACGCAGTATTTT.

V gene TRBV28 combines with J gene TRBJ2-2, with TRBD2 matching 11 bases. Germline CDR1 reads MDHEN; CDR2 reads SYDVKM. This CDR3 is built from 16 residues. Germline trimming cut 7 bases from V and 5 bases from J; bases unmatched to any gene: 9. The CDR3 DNA reads as TGTGCCAGCATGGGTGTCGCTAGCGGGAGGACCGGGGAGCTGTTTTTT. Translating it yields CASMGVASGRTGELFF.

The CDR3: CASSPLAFSYNEQFF. The CDR3 coding sequence is TGTGCCAGCAGCCCCCTAGCGTTTTCCTACAATGAGCAGTTCTTC. The gene calls are TRBV4-2 and TRBJ2-1, with D possibly TRBD2 on 6 matching bases. Germline CDR1 reads LGHNA; CDR2 reads YNFKEQ. V was cut by 4 bases and J by 1 base, with 11 bases left in between. The length of the CDR3 is 15 residues.

This chain uses TRBV7-6 with TRBJ2-1; D is unresolved. The length of the CDR3 is 14 residues. Looked up from germline, CDR1 is SGHVS and CDR2 is FNYEAQ. V was pared by 1 base and J by 6 bases, with 10 bases between. CDR3 coding DNA: TGTGCCAGCAGCTTAGTGGGGTTACGCAATGAGCAGTTCTTC. It codes for CASSLVGLRNEQFF. Complete variable domain (other parts from reference TRBV7-6 and TRBJ2-1): GAGVSQSPRYKVTKRGQDVALRCDPISGHVSLYWYRQALGQGPEFLTYFNYEAQQDKSGLPNDRFSAERPEGSISTLTIQRTEQRDSAMYRCASSLVGLRNEQFFGPGTRLTVL.

The rearrangement joins TRBV6-1 to TRBJ1-4; D call uncertain. The CDR3 is 12 residues long. Germline V gives CDR1 MNHNS, CDR2 SASEGT. Trimming pared 6 bases from V and 8 bases from J, leaving 10 bases between. CDR3 nucleotides: TGTGCCAGCAGCCTCAACCGGGAAAAACTGTTTTTT. The encoded protein is CASSLNREKLFF.

The chain is built from TRBV9 and TRBJ2-3, with 9 bases that match TRBD1. The CDR3 spans 17 residues. V lost 2 bases, J lost 0 bases, and 7 bases stayed unmatched. The germline CDR1 and CDR2 sequences are SGDLS and YYNGEE. CDR3 amino acids: CASSVSTGGASTDTQYF. Here the CDR3 DNA reads TGTGCCAGCAGCGTTTCCACAGGGGGCGCTAGCACAGATACGCAGTATTTT.

This CDR3 is CASSPGTGYEQYF. CDR3 bases: TGTGCCAGCAGCCCCGGGACAGGCTACGAGCAGTACTTC. The V and J genes are TRBV7-8 and TRBJ2-7; 8 bases fit TRBD1. Germline lookup yields CDR1 SGHVS and CDR2 FQNEAQ. V lost 5 bases and J lost 3; bases outside the gene matches: 3. The CDR3 is 13 amino acids.

This sequence joins TRBV7-3 and TRBJ2-1; 11 positions agree with TRBD2. The V segment lost 6 bases and the J segment 5 bases; nucleotides outside the gene matches: 9. Germline V gene data show CDR1 as SGHTA and CDR2 as FQGTGA. CDR3 length: 16 residues. The CDR3 reads CASSFTGTSGNNEQFF. The CDR3 nucleotides are TGTGCCAGCAGTTTTACCGGGACTAGCGGCAACAATGAGCAGTTCTTC.

The V call is TRBV28, the J call TRBJ1-2, with 8 positions matching TRBD1. Per the germline V gene, CDR1 is MDHEN and CDR2 is SYDVKM. This CDR3 is built from 13 residues. V lost 3 bases to trimming and J lost 8 bases; unmatched junction nucleotides: 5. CDR3 nucleotide sequence: TGTGCCAGCAGTTTTGACAGGGGTTCGGGCTACACCTTC. Amino acid sequence: CASSFDRGSGYTF.

The chain combines TRBV9 with TRBJ1-5; D is ambiguous. The CDR3 runs to 14 residues. V was cut by 4 bases and J by 2 bases, with 10 bases left in between. Germline loops: CDR1 SGDLS, CDR2 YYNGEE. The CDR3 sequence: CASSLSGGNQPQHF. The CDR3 nucleotides read TGTGCCAGCAGCCTGTCGGGTGGCAATCAGCCCCAGCATTTT. Complete variable domain (other parts from reference TRBV9 and TRBJ1-5): DSGVTQTPKHLITATGQRVTLRCSPRSGDLSVYWYQQSLDQGLQFLIQYYNGEERAKGNILERFSAQQFPDLHSELNLSSLELGDSALYFCASSLSGGNQPQHFGDGTRLSIL.

This chain links TRBV4-1 with TRBJ2-7; TRBD1 or TRBD2 may be the D gene (6 bases each). CDR1 is MGHRA, CDR2 YSYEKL, per germline. The CDR3 totals 17 residues. The ends were cut back, 1 base at V and 7 bases at J, with 23 bases in the middle. CDR3 loop: CASSQVPGAYLLGEQYF. Written as DNA, the CDR3 is TGCGCCAGCAGCCAAGTGCCGGGGGCTTACCTCCTAGGGGAGCAGTACTTC.

The chain combines TRBV11-3 with TRBJ2-2; 8 bases are a match to TRBD2. Trimming took 2 bases from V and 7 from J; bases not matched to a gene: 6. Per the germline V gene, CDR1 is SGHNT and CDR2 is YENEEA. The CDR3 covers 15 residues. The CDR3 DNA is TGTGCCAGCAGCTTAAGGAGCGGGAGCGGCGGGGAGCTGTTTTTT. Encoded protein: CASSLRSGSGGELFF.

The chain uses TRBV15 and TRBJ2-1; 9 nucleotides line up with TRBD2. Per germline, CDR1 LNHNV and CDR2 YYDKDF (reference sequence). The CDR3 is 18 residues long. V was pared by 5 bases and J by 8 bases, with 19 bases of the junction left unmatched. CDR3 bases: TGTGCCACCAGCGGGGGATTTGAGCGGGAGGTAATGATGCATGAGCAGTTCTTC. Its translation: CATSGGFEREVMMHEQFF.

The rearrangement joins TRBV7-2 to TRBJ2-7; D unresolved. The CDR3 loop spans 13 amino acids. The germline gives CDR1 SGHTA, CDR2 FQGNSA. With 4 bases removed from V and 2 bases from J, the gap between germline ends came to 9 bases. DNA of the CDR3: TGTGCCAGCAGCTCCCACCGCACCTACGAGCAGTACTTC. Translating it yields CASSSHRTYEQYF.